A single sample is the source of the 10 T cell receptor beta chains below, sequenced in a study of blood T cell repertoires in COVID-19. TCRdb's copy holds only in-frame clones and misses some; the assay was immunoSEQ multiplex PCR. In the table there are roughly 250,000 clones, around 85% of which are singletons. Sequenced: peripheral blood. The receptors stem from a human donor with COVID-19, enrolled during active disease. The donor label of this sample is uncertain.

In nucleotides, the CDR3 is TGTGCCAGCAGTCCTTACAGGGAAACTGAAGCTTTCTTT. Its translation: CASSPYRETEAFF. The gene calls are TRBV12-3 or TRBV12-4 and TRBJ1-1, with a tentative D call TRBD1 (6 bases). CDR3 length: 13 residues. Trimming shortened V by 5 bases and J by 5 bases, and 12 bases separated the two germline ends.

The gene calls are TRBV7-2 and TRBJ1-5; D ambiguous. CDR3 length: 16 amino acids. Germline loops: CDR1 SGHTA, CDR2 FQGNSA. The ends were cut back, 1 base at V and 3 bases at J, with 13 bases in the middle. The CDR3 coding sequence is TGTGCCAGCAGCTTAGAGCCAGAGGGTTACAATCAGCCCCAGCATTTT. This codes for CASSLEPEGYNQPQHF.

The V gene is TRBV19, the J gene TRBJ2-7, with 13 bases fitting TRBD2. Per the germline V gene, CDR1 is LNHDA and CDR2 is SQIVND (reference sequence). This CDR3 is built from 17 residues. V lost 5 bases to trimming and J lost 7 bases; unmatched junction nucleotides: 14. CDR3 sequence: CASSYGLAGAAAGEQYF. The CDR3 DNA follows: TGTGCCAGTAGTTACGGACTAGCGGGAGCAGCGGCGGGGGAGCAGTACTTC.

The CDR3, as DNA: TGTGCCAGCAGCCGACGACAGCGAAGGGACACCGGGGAGCTGTTTTTT. Translating gives CASSRRQRRDTGELFF. The rearrangement links TRBV7-3 to TRBJ2-2; a weak D match, TRBD1 (5 bases). CDR3 length: 16 amino acids. Trimming removed 5 bases at V and 3 bases at J, with 16 bases between. The V gene's germline CDR1 is SGHTA and CDR2 FQGTGA.

The CDR3 nucleotides are TGTGCCTGGAGGCTCCCCCAAATGACAGAAGAGACCCAGTACTTC. It codes for CAWRLPQMTEETQYF. The V gene is TRBV30, the J gene TRBJ2-5; the D gene is possibly TRBD1 (5 bases). Trimming removed 3 bases at V and 3 bases at J, with 17 bases between. Looked up from germline, CDR1 is GTSNPN and CDR2 is SVGIG (reference sequence). CDR3 size: 15 residues.

This clone occurred a few times. The chain employs TRBV28 and TRBJ2-7; possibly TRBD2 for D (5 bases). Trimming removed 5 bases at V and 0 bases at J, with 11 bases between. The CDR3 is 14 amino acids. Germline V CDR1 and CDR2: MDHEN, SYDVKM. CDR3 sequence (DNA): TGTGCCAGCAGTACTACGGGAATCTCCTACGAGCAGTACTTC. The encoded protein is CASSTTGISYEQYF.

The chain recombines TRBV10-3 with TRBJ2-1; D is perhaps TRBD2 (6 bases). Germline-derived CDR1 and CDR2 are ENHRY and SYGVKD. The V and J ends lost 6 bases and 9 bases respectively, with 27 bases between them. CDR3 size: 17 residues. Written as DNA, the CDR3 is TGTGCCATCAGCTCCCCGGAACTAGCCACATCGTTGGGTGAGCAGTTCTTC. Translation: CAISSPELATSLGEQFF.

The chain carries TRBV9 and TRBJ1-1, with D possibly matching TRBD1 (6 bases). Trimming left V 4 bases short and J 5 bases short, with 12 bases between. This CDR3 is built from 13 residues. Germline CDR1 is SGDLS and CDR2 is YYNGEE. CDR3 loop: CASSRDRGTEAFF. The CDR3 DNA reads as TGTGCCAGCAGCCGGGATAGGGGGACTGAAGCTTTCTTT.

This rearrangement joins TRBV6-2 or TRBV6-3 to TRBJ1-2; D remains unclear. V lost 6 bases to trimming and J lost 3 bases, with 11 bases between them. The CDR3 spans 13 residues. Germline CDR1 MNHEY, CDR2 SVGEGT. The CDR3 DNA sequence: TGTGCCAGCAGCGCGAACGGGGACTATGGCTACACCTTC. Translated, it gives CASSANGDYGYTF.

The chain uses TRBV18 and TRBJ1-5; a possible D gene is TRBD1 (5 bases). The CDR3 loop spans 15 amino acids. Between the trimmed V and J ends, which lost 6 bases and 1 base, there was a span of 13 bases. Germline V gene lookup returns CDR1 KGHSH and CDR2 LQKENI. The DNA of the CDR3 is TGTGCCAGCTCGACTTCAGGGTCCAGCAATCAGCCCCAGCATTTT. This encodes CASSTSGSSNQPQHF.